These 2 T cell receptor beta chains came from one sample sequenced in a study of blood T cells in healthy people across ages. A J-beta primer mix and a sample-barcoded 5' primer were used in a second PCR of roughly 6 to 12 cycles. MiXCR, applied by TCRdb to the 5' RACE reads, yields one record per CDR3 protein. The data hold some 1,800,000 distinct CDR3 sequences, with roughly two fifths observed a single time. Input material: blood. Receptors were obtained from a human donor in good health.

To note about this clonotype: Since a much larger clone is just one base distant, this may be a read error. This chain uses TRBV29-1 with TRBJ2-1, with D possibly being TRBD1 (5 bases). This CDR3 region has 16 residues. Germline V gene data show CDR1 as SQVTM and CDR2 as ANQGSEA. The V gene lost 4 bases and the J gene lost 6 bases, with 22 bases spanning the gap. This CDR3 reads CSVVGIVRGVSNEQFF. CDR3 nucleotides: TGCAGCGTTGTGGGGATTGTAAGGGGTGTGAGCAATGAGCAGTTCTTC.

The chain has TRBV5-6 and TRBJ2-1, with D tentatively TRBD2 (6 bases). The J call is uncertain, as TRBJ2-5 better fits the DNA end. Germline CDR1 SGHDT, CDR2 YYEEEE. The CDR3 has 15 residues. The CDR3 DNA sequence: TGTGCCAGCAGCTTCGTAGCGGAGGGTTCAGAGACCCAGTACTTC. The encoded protein is CASSFVAEGSETQYF.